This T cell receptor beta chain is drawn from a study of blood T cell repertoires in COVID-19. Looking at the study overall: PBMCs, B-cell-depleted T cells, or T cells provided the cDNA or gDNA that made up the material.

Profiling relied on immunoSEQ multiplex PCR, and the TCRdb table lists in-frame clones only, not all of them. The sample holds about 270,000 clones, just under 90% seen once. The CDR3 extends over 15 amino acids. Deletions cut 4 bases from V and 2 bases from J, with 14 bases between. Germline CDR1 PRHDT, CDR2 FYEKMQ (reference sequence). Participants' own reports of clinical history determined their cohort assignment. The chain employs TRBV13 and TRBJ1-1, with D perhaps matching TRBD1 (6 bases). The specimen was PBMCs or T cells enriched from blood (not recorded which). The sequence came from a woman aged 60-75 years who had recovered from COVID-19. CDR3 sequence reads: CASSSIRTDNTEAFF. In DNA form, the CDR3 reads TGTGCCAGCAGCTCTATCCGGACAGATAACACTGAAGCTTTCTTT.